A single sample is the source of the 25 T cell receptor beta chains below, sequenced in a study of blood T cell repertoires in COVID-19. Profiling relied on immunoSEQ multiplex PCR, and the TCRdb table lists in-frame clones only, not all of them. The sample holds some 39,000 clones, 90% seen once. Sequencing was done on a sample of peripheral blood. The receptors stem from a human donor in a cohort sampled during active COVID-19.

The rearrangement joins TRBV6-2 or TRBV6-3 to TRBJ1-5; the match to TRBD1 covers 9 bases. The trim removed 2 bases at V and 6 bases at J, leaving 14 bases unmatched. This CDR3 comprises 18 residues. The germline gives CDR1 MNHEY, CDR2 SVGEGT. DNA of the CDR3: TGTGCCAGCAGTTACACCGGGACAGGGTGGGAGGGCAGTCAGCCCCAGCATTTT. This sequence encodes CASSYTGTGWEGSQPQHF.

The J gene is TRBJ2-3, the V gene TRBV19; the match to TRBD2 covers 10 bases. V dropped 4 bases and J dropped 5; count of bases not matched to a gene: 6. The CDR3 is 15 amino acids. Germline V gives CDR1 LNHDA, CDR2 SQIVND (reference sequence). The CDR3 coding sequence is TGTGCCAGTAGTAATCTAGCGGGGGCCTTAGATACGCAGTATTTT. Translation gives CASSNLAGALDTQYF.

This clone is a singleton in its sample. CDR3 residues: CASSHAADTGELFF. Written as DNA, the CDR3 is TGTGCCAGCAGCCACGCCGCGGACACCGGGGAGCTGTTTTTT. This chain links TRBV3-1 (or the pseudogene TRBV3-2) with TRBJ2-2, with unresolved D. The CDR3 totals 14 residues. CDR1 and CDR2 from the germline V gene are LGHDT and YNNKEL (reference sequence). The V gene lost 3 bases and the J gene lost 3 bases, with 8 bases spanning the gap.

The chain carries TRBV9 and TRBJ2-3; a possible D gene is TRBD2 (6 bases). Deletions cut 3 bases from V and 4 bases from J, with 15 bases between. Germline assignment: CDR1 SGDLS and CDR2 YYNGEE. This CDR3 has 15 residues. CDR3 sequence (DNA): TGTGCCAGCAGCGGAGGACTATCGGAGGCAGATACGCAGTATTTT. This sequence encodes CASSGGLSEADTQYF.

This chain joins TRBV9 and TRBJ2-1; D might be TRBD2 (5 bases). CDR3 length equals 15 residues. Germline CDR1 SGDLS, CDR2 YYNGEE. V dropped 3 bases and J dropped 3 bases, with 13 bases sitting between them. CDR3 nucleotides: TGTGCCAGCAGCGGAGGGAAAGGAGACTACAATGAGCAGTTCTTC. Translating it yields CASSGGKGDYNEQFF.

This chain connects TRBV28 to TRBJ1-6, with unresolved D. Between the trimmed V and J ends, which lost 3 bases and 0 bases, there was a span of 12 bases. This CDR3 is built from 17 residues. CDR1 and CDR2 from the germline V gene are MDHEN and SYDVKM. The CDR3 region is CASSFVEISSYNSPLHF. The CDR3 DNA follows: TGTGCCAGCAGTTTTGTTGAGATAAGCTCCTATAATTCACCCCTCCACTTT. Complete variable domain (other parts from reference TRBV28 and TRBJ1-6): DVKVTQSSRYLVKRTGEKVFLECVQDMDHENMFWYRQDPGLGLRLIYFSYDVKMKEKGDIPEGYSVSREKKERFSLILESASTNQTSMYLCASSFVEISSYNSPLHFGNGTRLTVT.

This sequence joins TRBV27 and TRBJ2-7, with TRBD2 matching 10 bases. The CDR3 runs to 15 residues. Germline V gene lookup returns CDR1 MNHEY and CDR2 SMNVEV (reference sequence). With 5 bases clipped from V and 4 bases from J, the junction kept 8 bases outside the gene matches. Written as DNA, the CDR3 is TGTGCCAGCAGTAGGGGACTAGCGAAACCTTACGAGCAGTACTTC. It specifies CASSRGLAKPYEQYF.

This clone showed up just a few times. The chain links TRBV27 to TRBJ2-1; TRBD2 aligns across 7 bases. Trimming removed 2 bases from V and 2 bases from J; junction bases left unmatched: 9. Germline V gene lookup returns CDR1 MNHEY and CDR2 SMNVEV (reference sequence). This CDR3 is 17 amino acids long. The CDR3 spells CASSLLPTSFAYNEQFF. The DNA of the CDR3 is TGTGCCAGCAGTTTACTTCCGACTAGCTTCGCCTACAATGAGCAGTTCTTC.

The rearrangement uses TRBV7-2 and TRBJ2-1, with a possible D match to TRBD2 (5 bases). The CDR3 consists of 15 residues. Germline CDR1 SGHTA, CDR2 FQGNSA. V dropped 1 base and J dropped 3 bases, with 10 bases sitting between them. The CDR3 is CASSLVSGSYNEQFF. The DNA for the CDR3 is TGTGCCAGCAGCTTAGTGTCGGGGAGCTACAATGAGCAGTTCTTC. The full variable domain, with the rest looked up from reference TRBV7-2 and TRBJ2-1, is GAGVSQSPSNKVTEKGKDVELRCDPISGHTALYWYRQSLGQGLEFLIYFQGNSAPDKSGLPSDRFSAERTGGSVSTLTIQRTQQEDSAVYLCASSLVSGSYNEQFFGPGTRLTVL.

The chain has TRBV5-4 and TRBJ2-3; 13 nucleotides align to TRBD2. The CDR3 totals 16 residues. Trimming took 5 bases from V and 3 from J; bases not matched to a gene: 6. Germline CDR1 is SGHNT and CDR2 is YYREEE (reference sequence). The CDR3 here is CASRRTSGGETDTQYF. CDR3 DNA sequence: TGTGCCAGCAGGAGGACTAGCGGGGGAGAAACAGATACGCAGTATTTT.

This chain links TRBV12-5 with TRBJ2-2; TRBD2 agrees at 8 bases. After removal of 8 bases from V and 3 bases from J, the junction contained 5 bases not matched to a gene. There are 14 residues in the CDR3. Per the germline V gene, CDR1 is LGHNT and CDR2 is FRNRAP. CDR3: CASSREVHTGELFF. CDR3 nucleotide sequence: TGTGCTAGTTCGCGGGAGGTGCACACCGGGGAGCTGTTTTTT.

The rearrangement links TRBV19 to TRBJ2-1; D gene ambiguous. V was pared by 3 bases and J by 2 bases, with 11 bases between. CDR1 LNHDA and CDR2 SQIVND come from the germline V gene (reference sequence). The CDR3 length is 15 residues. The CDR3 here is CASSIQAVTYNEQFF. CDR3 nucleotide sequence: TGTGCCAGTAGTATCCAGGCAGTTACCTACAATGAGCAGTTCTTC.

The chain couples TRBV6-1 to TRBJ2-7; possibly TRBD2 for D (6 bases). The CDR3 is made up of 13 amino acids. CDR1 is MNHNS, CDR2 SASEGT, per germline. The V gene lost 3 bases and the J gene lost 2 bases, with 8 bases spanning the gap. The CDR3 sequence: CASSERGPYEQYF. CDR3 bases: TGTGCCAGCAGTGAGCGGGGACCCTACGAGCAGTACTTC.

The gene calls are TRBV24-1 and TRBJ1-2; 7 positions agree with TRBD1. Germline V gene data show CDR1 as KGHDR and CDR2 as SFDVKD. V trimming: 10 bases; J trimming: 5 bases; junction bases outside the gene matches: 9. This CDR3 is 13 amino acids long. For the CDR3, the DNA is TGTGCCACAACCATCGACAGGGATTATGGCTACACCTTC. This sequence encodes CATTIDRDYGYTF.

The genes are TRBV19 and TRBJ1-1; D gene unclear. The V end was cut by 5 bases, the J end by 7 bases, with 11 bases between. The CDR3 has 12 residues. Germline V gene sequence: CDR1 LNHDA, CDR2 SQIVND (reference sequence). This CDR3 is CASSPRRLEAFF. In DNA, the CDR3 is TGTGCCAGTAGTCCCCGGCGGCTTGAAGCTTTCTTT.

This chain joins TRBV10-3 and TRBJ1-1; TRBD1 agrees at 7 bases. The CDR3 runs 13 residues. The V segment lost 4 bases and the J segment 1 base; nucleotides outside the gene matches: 0. The germline V gene encodes CDR1 ENHRY and CDR2 SYGVKD. This CDR3 reads CAISGQGNTEAFF. The CDR3 DNA is TGTGCCATCAGTGGACAGGGGAACACTGAAGCTTTCTTT.

The chain recombines TRBV4-1 with TRBJ1-6, with 7 bases matching TRBD1. The V and J ends lost 0 bases and 7 bases, in that order; junction bases with no gene match: 9. CDR3 length equals 17 residues. Germline assignment: CDR1 MGHRA and CDR2 YSYEKL. CDR3 sequence (DNA): TGCGCCAGCAGCCAAGATGCCGCGGACAGGCCCAATTCACCCCTCCACTTT. Encoded protein: CASSQDAADRPNSPLHF.

V gene TRBV30 combines with J gene TRBJ2-2; D may be TRBD1 (6 bases). The CDR3 consists of 22 residues. Germline lookup yields CDR1 GTSNPN and CDR2 SVGIG (reference sequence). V lost 2 bases and J 0 bases, leaving 31 bases between the germline ends. The CDR3 region is CAWSSLAVIASRRTANTGELFF. As DNA, the CDR3 is TGTGCCTGGAGTTCTTTGGCTGTAATAGCCAGCAGACGGACAGCGAACACCGGGGAGCTGTTTTTT.

The chain couples TRBV6-5 to TRBJ2-1; 8 nucleotides align to TRBD2. This CDR3 is built from 12 residues. The V gene's germline CDR1 is MNHEY and CDR2 SVGAGI. The trim removed 4 bases at V and 9 bases at J, leaving 2 bases unmatched. This CDR3 reads CASSFSGAEQFF. The CDR3 nucleotides are TGTGCCAGCAGTTTTAGCGGGGCTGAGCAGTTCTTC.

The gene calls are TRBV28 and TRBJ2-1, with D tentatively TRBD1 (5 bases). CDR1 is MDHEN, CDR2 SYDVKM, per germline. CDR3 size: 13 residues. V shed 9 bases and J shed 8 bases, with 17 bases lying between them. The chain's CDR3 is CASISQAVDEQFF. DNA of the CDR3: TGTGCCAGTATATCACAGGCTGTCGATGAGCAGTTCTTC.

This chain uses TRBV18 with TRBJ1-3; 11 nucleotides match TRBD1. Looked up from germline, CDR1 is KGHSH and CDR2 is LQKENI. This CDR3 region has 18 residues. V was clipped by 0 bases and J by 0 bases; unmatched bases: 4. The CDR3 sequence is CASSPPAGTGGSGNTIYF. As DNA, the CDR3 is TGTGCCAGCTCACCACCCGCCGGGACAGGGGGCTCTGGAAACACCATATATTTT.

The chain has TRBV3-1 (or the pseudogene TRBV3-2) and TRBJ2-3, with 9 bases lining up with TRBD2. V lost 1 base, J lost 5 bases, and 4 bases stayed unmatched. This CDR3 contains 15 residues. CDR1 is LGHDT and CDR2 is YNNKEL in the germline V gene (reference sequence). CDR3 bases: TGTGCCAGCAGCCAAGGGTTAGCGGGAGTAGATACGCAGTATTTT. This encodes CASSQGLAGVDTQYF.

The chain carries TRBV19 and TRBJ1-5; D is perhaps TRBD1 (6 bases). Germline V gives CDR1 LNHDA, CDR2 SQIVND (reference sequence). The germline V and J ends were trimmed by 5 bases and 7 bases, with 12 bases remaining between them. The CDR3 is 13 amino acids. CDR3 DNA: TGTGCCAGTAGTTTCACAGGGATGCAGCCCCAGCATTTT. Its translation: CASSFTGMQPQHF.

The V and J genes are TRBV9 and TRBJ2-1; 9 bases fit TRBD1. CDR3 size: 15 residues. CDR1 SGDLS and CDR2 YYNGEE come from the germline V gene. J lost 9 bases, V lost 2 bases, and 9 bases had no gene match. The CDR3 DNA reads as TGTGCCAGCAGCGTCATTTGGGGGGACAGGGCTGAGCAGTTCTTC. This sequence encodes CASSVIWGDRAEQFF.

The V and J genes are TRBV19 and TRBJ1-5; D uncertain. Trimming took off 5 bases at V and 5 bases at J, with 13 bases between the two ends. Germline V gene data show CDR1 as LNHDA and CDR2 as SQIVND (reference sequence). The CDR3 is made up of 14 amino acids. CDR3 sequence (DNA): TGTGCCAGTAGTGGAGGGTCCAATTATCAGCCCCAGCATTTT. Protein sequence: CASSGGSNYQPQHF.